The 30 T cell receptor beta chains presented below share a single source sample, sequenced in a study of cytomegalovirus exposure and HLA in healthy donors. The study ran its PCR with 60 Vbeta and 13 Jbeta primers. TCRdb's copy holds only in-frame clones and misses some; the assay was immunoSEQ multiplex PCR. The data contain approximately 170,000 clones, roughly 84% of them singletons. The sample consisted of PBMCs. All receptors derive from a boy between 2 and 15 years old in good health and CMV-seronegative.

The V gene is TRBV19, the J gene TRBJ2-5; TRBD1 aligns across 11 bases. The CDR3 spans 15 residues. V was pared by 3 bases and J by 5 bases, with 5 bases of the junction left unmatched. In germline, CDR1 is LNHDA, CDR2 SQIVND (reference sequence). The CDR3 protein is CASSMDRGRFETQYF. The CDR3, as DNA: TGTGCCAGTAGTATGGACAGGGGGCGATTCGAGACCCAGTACTTC.

The V and J genes are TRBV7-6 and TRBJ2-1; 7 positions agree with TRBD1. J gave up 0 bases and V 1 base, and 9 bases lay outside the gene matches. The length of the CDR3 is 18 residues. CDR1 and CDR2 from the germline V gene are SGHVS and FNYEAQ. The CDR3 spells CASSLVVLQGSSYNEQFF. The DNA of the CDR3 is TGTGCCAGCAGCTTAGTAGTTCTACAGGGGAGCTCCTACAATGAGCAGTTCTTC.

CDR3 coding DNA: TGCGCCAGCAGCCAGCTACAGGGGGCGAGCAATTCACCCCTCCACTTT. Protein product: CASSQLQGASNSPLHF. V is TRBV4-3 and J is TRBJ1-6; the match to TRBD1 covers 9 bases. The CDR3 is made up of 16 amino acids. With 3 bases clipped from V and 7 bases from J, the junction kept 7 bases outside the gene matches. Germline assignment: CDR1 LGHNA and CDR2 YSLEER.

V and J are TRBV19 and TRBJ1-4; no definite D call. This CDR3 region has 15 residues. V lost 4 bases and J 9 bases, leaving 18 bases between the germline ends. CDR1 is LNHDA and CDR2 is SQIVND in the germline V gene (reference sequence). The DNA for the CDR3 is TGTGCCAGTAGTACCTTGGCGGGATTCGCCCAAAAACTGTTTTTT. This codes for CASSTLAGFAQKLFF.

The gene calls are TRBV6-5 and TRBJ2-5; 8 bases match TRBD2. The DNA end is a closer match to TRBJ2-7, so the J assignment may be wrong. Germline CDR1 and CDR2: MNHEY and SVGAGI. The CDR3 spans 15 residues. This CDR3 is CASSYAASGSNEQYF. The CDR3 DNA is TGTGCCAGCAGTTACGCAGCTAGCGGGTCGAACGAGCAGTACTTC.

The J gene is TRBJ2-5, the V gene TRBV7-9; tentatively, D is TRBD2 (5 bases). The V gene lost 1 base and the J gene lost 7 bases, with 13 bases spanning the gap. CDR3 length: 14 amino acids. The germline gives CDR1 SEHNR, CDR2 FQNEAQ (reference sequence). The CDR3 spells CASSLETAVTTQYF. Written as DNA, the CDR3 is TGTGCCAGCAGCTTAGAAACAGCGGTTACGACCCAGTACTTC.

The chain employs TRBV6-1 and TRBJ1-4; D unclear. The germline CDR1 and CDR2 sequences are MNHNS and SASEGT. The V end lost 2 bases, the J end lost 7 bases, and 14 bases lay between the germline ends. CDR3 size: 15 residues. The CDR3 protein is CASSELGQAGEKLFF. Here the CDR3 DNA reads TGTGCCAGCAGTGAACTCGGGCAGGCGGGTGAAAAACTGTTTTTT.

The chain combines TRBV5-4 with TRBJ1-2, with 7 bases matching TRBD1. Germline V lookup: CDR1 SGHNT, CDR2 YYREEE (reference sequence). The CDR3 length is 16 residues. The V gene end was trimmed by 1 base and the J gene end by 0 bases; junction bases not matched to a gene: 6. The DNA for the CDR3 is TGTGCCAGCAGCTTGAAGGGACAGATCTCTAACTATGGCTACACCTTC. Amino acid sequence: CASSLKGQISNYGYTF.

The chain combines TRBV6-4 with TRBJ2-1; 8 bases are shared with TRBD2. V dropped 1 base and J dropped 4; count of bases not matched to a gene: 6. The CDR3 is 16 residues long. Germline V gene lookup returns CDR1 MRHNA and CDR2 SNTAGT. The DNA of the CDR3 is TGTGCCAGCAGTGACTACCCGGGAGGGCCGTACAATGAGCAGTTCTTC. Amino acid sequence: CASSDYPGGPYNEQFF.

This clone was seen a single time. The chain links TRBV4-3 to TRBJ2-1, with a tentative D call TRBD1 (6 bases). The CDR3 totals 14 residues. Trimming removed 3 bases at V and 8 bases at J, with 14 bases between. CDR1 and CDR2 (germline): LGHNA, YSLEER. In DNA form, the CDR3 reads TGCGCCAGCAGCCAGTATACAGGGTTCTATGAGCAGTTCTTC. Protein: CASSQYTGFYEQFF.

The V call is TRBV6-7, the J call TRBJ2-7; 7 bases fit TRBD1. TRBV6-7 is filed as an ORF, its function uncertain. CDR3 length equals 14 residues. With V trimmed by 4 bases and J by 3 bases, 6 bases remained unmatched. This chain's CDR3 is CASSSGTDLYEQYV. The CDR3 region has the DNA TGTGCCAGCAGTTCCGGGACAGACCTCTACGAGCAGTACGTC.

The genes are TRBV5-6 and TRBJ1-1; 7 nucleotides match TRBD1. Trimming cost V 4 bases and J 5 bases; bases outside gene matches: 2. CDR3 length: 12 amino acids. The germline V gene has CDR1 SGHDT and CDR2 YYEEEE. The CDR3 region has the DNA TGTGCCAGCAGCGGGACAGTAACTGAAGCTTTCTTT. The encoded protein is CASSGTVTEAFF.

The J gene is TRBJ2-2, the V gene TRBV11-2; TRBD1 aligns across 8 bases. V shed 3 bases and J 3 bases; nucleotides not matched to a gene: 9. The germline CDR1 and CDR2 sequences are SGHAT and FQNNGV. The CDR3 length is 17 residues. CDR3 nucleotides: TGTGCCAGCAGCTTCAGGTCGGGACAGGTAGACACCGGGGAGCTGTTTTTT. This translates into CASSFRSGQVDTGELFF. The whole variable domain, filled in from reference TRBV11-2 and TRBJ2-2, reads EAGVAQSPRYKIIEKRQSVAFWCNPISGHATLYWYQQILGQGPKLLIQFQNNGVVDDSQLPKDRFSAERLKGVDSTLKIQPAKLEDSAVYLCASSFRSGQVDTGELFFGEGSRLTVL.

This clone was found once. The chain is built from TRBV7-9 and TRBJ2-3; 7 bases fit TRBD2. Germline CDR1 SEHNR, CDR2 FQNEAQ (reference sequence). The CDR3 is 15 amino acids. The ends lost 2 bases at V and 0 bases at J; junction bases unmatched: 2. CDR3 region: CASSLRRGSTDTQYF. CDR3 DNA sequence: TGTGCCAGCAGCTTAAGGCGGGGGAGCACAGATACGCAGTATTTT.

Worth noting for this clone: Additional DNA sequences in this sample encode the identical CDR3. The chain employs TRBV2 and TRBJ2-7; D possibly corresponds to TRBD2 (7 bases). Trimming removed 6 bases at V and 0 bases at J, with 12 bases between. The CDR3 has 14 residues. Germline CDR1 reads SNHLY; CDR2 reads FYNNEI. The CDR3, as DNA: TGTGCCAGCAGAAGGGGGAGGGCCTCCTACGAGCAGTACTTC. Its protein product is CASRRGRASYEQYF.

This chain joins TRBV10-3 and TRBJ1-1, with a possible D match to TRBD1 (6 bases). CDR3 length: 13 residues. CDR1 and CDR2 from the germline V gene are ENHRY and SYGVKD. Trimming took off 6 bases at V and 2 bases at J, with 10 bases between the two ends. The DNA of the CDR3 is TGTGCCATCAGGGACAGTAGCAACACTGAAGCTTTCTTT. It encodes CAIRDSSNTEAFF.

The genes are TRBV23-1 and TRBJ1-6; no reliable D call. TRBV23-1 is reported as an ORF; its role is uncertain. With 0 bases removed from V and 0 bases from J, the gap between germline ends came to 9 bases. The length of the CDR3 is 17 residues. The CDR3: CASSQSWRSSYNSPLHF. CDR3 nucleotides: TGCGCCAGCAGTCAATCATGGAGAAGCTCCTATAATTCACCCCTCCACTTT.

In this sample, this clone turned up once. This chain joins TRBV10-3 and TRBJ1-2, with D maybe TRBD1 (5 bases). The CDR3 spans 11 residues. CDR1 and CDR2 (germline): ENHRY, SYGVKD. V was pared by 6 bases and J by 5 bases, with 7 bases between. The CDR3 DNA follows: TGTGCCATCAGCGACAGTTATGGCTACACCTTC. Amino acids: CAISDSYGYTF.

The CDR3 DNA is TGTGCCAGCAGCCCGAGACTTACCTCCGAAGCTTTCTTT. Protein sequence: CASSPRLTSEAFF. The genes are TRBV11-2 and TRBJ1-1; D unclear. Germline CDR1 is SGHAT and CDR2 is FQNNGV. This CDR3 is built from 13 residues. Trimming stripped 5 bases from V and 8 bases from J, with 15 bases between.

This chain links TRBV6-6 with TRBJ1-2; tentatively, D is TRBD1 (5 bases). V lost 0 bases, J lost 4 bases, and 15 bases lay in between. Germline V gene lookup returns CDR1 MNHNY and CDR2 SVGAGI (reference sequence). This CDR3 contains 16 residues. Here the CDR3 reads CASSYSLGGGGYGYTF. The CDR3 nucleotides are TGTGCCAGCAGTTACTCCCTCGGCGGGGGAGGCTATGGCTACACCTTC.

The chain carries TRBV6-5 and TRBJ2-5, with 8 bases lining up with TRBD2. Losses at the gene ends were 2 bases for V and 12 bases for J; bases not matched to a gene: 2. Germline V gene data show CDR1 as MNHEY and CDR2 as SVGAGI. The CDR3 totals 11 residues. The CDR3 sequence is CASSYGTREYF. The CDR3 bases are TGTGCCAGCAGTTACGGGACTAGGGAGTACTTC.

This chain uses TRBV11-2 with TRBJ2-7, with TRBD1 as a possible D gene (6 bases). Per germline, CDR1 SGHAT and CDR2 FQNNGV. The CDR3 covers 15 residues. V was shortened by 2 bases and J by 4 bases, with 15 bases between the two germline ends. The CDR3 is CASSLYQGMEYEQYF. The CDR3 nucleotides are TGTGCCAGCAGCTTATATCAGGGGATGGAGTACGAGCAGTACTTC.

Regarding this clone: Other DNA sequences in the sample encode the same CDR3. The chain has TRBV27 and TRBJ2-1; 9 bases are shared with TRBD2. The CDR3 covers 13 residues. Per germline, CDR1 MNHEY and CDR2 SMNVEV (reference sequence). V lost 7 bases, J lost 9 bases, and 7 bases stayed unmatched. CDR3 residues: CASTDSGSTEQFF. The CDR3 nucleotides are TGTGCCAGCACTGATAGCGGGAGTACTGAGCAGTTCTTC.

The chain recombines TRBV10-2 with TRBJ2-2; D perhaps matches TRBD1 (6 bases). The V and J ends lost 4 bases and 4 bases respectively, with 13 bases between them. The CDR3 is made up of 15 amino acids. Germline CDR1 and CDR2: WSHSY and SAAADI. DNA for the CDR3: TGCGCCAGCAGTGTAACAGGGATGATCACCGGGGAGCTGTTTTTT. Protein product: CASSVTGMITGELFF.

V and J are TRBV4-3 and TRBJ1-1, with D perhaps matching TRBD1 (6 bases). The CDR3 runs to 15 residues. With 3 bases removed from V and 1 base from J, the gap between germline ends came to 12 bases. Germline V gene lookup returns CDR1 LGHNA and CDR2 YSLEER. The CDR3 bases are TGCGCCAGCAGCCATGAATTGACAGGGAACACTGAAGCTTTCTTT. Protein product: CASSHELTGNTEAFF.

V usage is TRBV7-8 and J usage is TRBJ2-1; D may be TRBD2 (7 bases). V was shortened by 5 bases and J by 5 bases, with 16 bases between the two germline ends. Germline V CDR1 and CDR2: SGHVS, FQNEAQ. The CDR3 spans 15 residues. The CDR3 region is CASSQGTKSDNEQFF. CDR3 nucleotides: TGTGCCAGCAGCCAGGGGACTAAAAGTGACAATGAGCAGTTCTTC.

The rearrangement links TRBV2 to TRBJ2-5, with 11 bases matching TRBD2. TRBJ2-7 matches the DNA end more closely, so the J call is doubtful. The CDR3 is 13 amino acids. Germline-derived CDR1 and CDR2 are SNHLY and FYNNEI. The CDR3, as DNA: TGTGCCAGCACTAGCGGGAGGCTAAACGAGCAGTACTTC. Residues: CASTSGRLNEQYF.

V and J are TRBV13 and TRBJ2-7; tentative D call: TRBD1 (5 bases). The CDR3 consists of 19 residues. Germline CDR1 and CDR2: PRHDT and FYEKMQ (reference sequence). The V and J ends lost 5 bases and 2 bases respectively, with 28 bases between them. The CDR3 region is CASSPKTHPIDSQPYEQYF. The CDR3 nucleotides read TGTGCCAGCAGCCCTAAGACCCATCCCATCGACAGTCAACCCTACGAGCAGTACTTC.

The chain recombines TRBV5-1 with TRBJ2-3; a possible D gene is TRBD2 (5 bases). The CDR3 has 14 amino acids. V lost 1 base and J 6 bases, leaving 12 bases between the germline ends. Per the germline V gene, CDR1 is SGHRS and CDR2 is YFSETQ. Here the CDR3 DNA reads TGCGCCAGCAGCTTGTCGGGATCTACTGATACGCAGTATTTT. This gives the protein CASSLSGSTDTQYF.

The gene calls are TRBV7-8 and TRBJ2-3; TRBD1 might be the D (6 bases). From germline, CDR1 is SGHVS and CDR2 FQNEAQ. V was cut by 3 bases and J by 0 bases, with 13 bases left in between. This CDR3 is 16 amino acids long. This CDR3 reads CASSLVGTTSTDTQYF. The CDR3, as DNA: TGTGCCAGCAGCTTGGTCGGGACAACTAGCACAGATACGCAGTATTTT. The full variable domain, its missing parts supplied by reference TRBV7-8 and TRBJ2-3, is GAGVSQSPRYKVAKRGQDVALRCDPISGHVSLFWYQQALGQGPEFLTYFQNEAQLDKSGLPSDRFFAERPEGSVSTLKIQRTQQEDSAVYLCASSLVGTTSTDTQYFGPGTRLTVL.